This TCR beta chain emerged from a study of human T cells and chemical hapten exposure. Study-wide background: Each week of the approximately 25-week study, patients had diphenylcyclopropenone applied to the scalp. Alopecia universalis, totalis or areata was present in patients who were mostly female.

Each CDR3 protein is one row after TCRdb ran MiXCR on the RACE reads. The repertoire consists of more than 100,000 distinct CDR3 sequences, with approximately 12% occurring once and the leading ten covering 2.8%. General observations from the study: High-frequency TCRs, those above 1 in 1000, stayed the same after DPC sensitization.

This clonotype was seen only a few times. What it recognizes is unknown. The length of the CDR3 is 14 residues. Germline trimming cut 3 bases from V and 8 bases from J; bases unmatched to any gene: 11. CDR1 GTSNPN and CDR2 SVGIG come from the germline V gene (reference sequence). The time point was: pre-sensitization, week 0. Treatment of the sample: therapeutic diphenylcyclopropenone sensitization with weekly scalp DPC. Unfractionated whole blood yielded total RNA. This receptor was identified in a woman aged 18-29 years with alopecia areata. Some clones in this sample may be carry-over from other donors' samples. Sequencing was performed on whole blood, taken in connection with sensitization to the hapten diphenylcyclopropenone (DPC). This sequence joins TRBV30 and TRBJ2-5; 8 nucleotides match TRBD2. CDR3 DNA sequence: TGTGCCTGGAGCGCGGGACTAGTGGAGTATACCCAGTACTTC. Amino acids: CAWSAGLVEYTQYF.